Below, 7 T cell receptor beta chains from the same sample are listed, as sequenced in a study of blood T cells in healthy people across ages. Next came a second PCR, run for about 7 to 12 cycles, which used a sample-barcoded 5' primer along with a J-beta primer mix. Via MiXCR, TCRdb re-called the 5' RACE reads, giving one row per CDR3 protein. This table has over 1.5 million distinct CDR3 sequences, roughly 49% appearing once. The sample consisted of blood. The source is a woman aged 40 to 50 in good health.

This rearrangement joins TRBV15 to TRBJ2-4; D unclear. The J call may be faulty, since TRBJ2-7 better matches the DNA end. The CDR3 is 14 amino acids. The germline CDR1 and CDR2 sequences are LNHNV and YYDKDF (reference sequence). CDR3 region: CATSAKFSSYEQYF. In DNA, the CDR3 is TGTGCCACCAGCGCAAAGTTCAGCTCCTACGAGCAGTACTTC.

The chain recombines TRBV7-8 with TRBJ1-6, with 8 nucleotides matching TRBD1. Trimming cost V 3 bases and J 9 bases; bases outside gene matches: 4. The germline CDR1 and CDR2 sequences are SGHVS and FQNEAQ. The CDR3 is 14 residues long. CDR3 amino acids: CASSFDRGPSPLHF. CDR3 sequence (DNA): TGTGCCAGCAGCTTCGACAGGGGACCTTCACCCCTCCACTTT.

The gene calls are TRBV7-2 and TRBJ2-7; D is unclear. Germline V gives CDR1 SGHTA, CDR2 FQGNSA. The CDR3 spans 18 residues. V gave up 1 base and J gave up 3 bases, with 22 bases separating them. Written as DNA, the CDR3 is TGTGCCAGCAGCTTAGTACTACCCGCGCTTTCACAACTCTACGAGCAGTACTTC. Its translation is CASSLVLPALSQLYEQYF.

Only a few counts were recorded for this clonotype. The CDR3 protein is CASSQDTMVNEQFF. The CDR3 DNA reads as TGTGCCAGCAGCCAAGATACAATGGTGAATGAGCAGTTCTTC. V is TRBV14 and J is TRBJ2-1; D call uncertain. The CDR3 sequence is 14 residues long. Trimming cost V 0 bases and J 7 bases, with 10 bases left between them. CDR1 and CDR2 (germline): SGHDN, FVKESK.

This chain uses TRBV15 with TRBJ1-5; 7 bases are a match to TRBD1. This CDR3 comprises 14 residues. With 3 bases clipped from V and 4 bases from J, the junction kept 3 bases outside the gene matches. Per germline, CDR1 LNHNV and CDR2 YYDKDF (reference sequence). This CDR3 is CATSRLTGNQPQHF. In DNA, the CDR3 is TGTGCCACCAGCAGGTTGACAGGGAATCAGCCCCAGCATTTT. Full variable domain (rest looked up from reference TRBV15 and TRBJ1-5): DAMVIQNPRYQVTQFGKPVTLSCSQTLNHNVMYWYQQKSSQAPKLLFHYYDKDFNNEADTPDNFQSRRPNTSFCFLDIRSPGLGDTAMYLCATSRLTGNQPQHFGDGTRLSIL.

The V and J genes are TRBV28 and TRBJ1-2; D is unclear. Germline V gene data show CDR1 as MDHEN and CDR2 as SYDVKM. The CDR3 runs 14 residues. V was pared by 2 bases and J by 1 base, with 8 bases between. DNA of the CDR3: TGTGCCAGCAGTTTACCCCGGGTTAACTATGGCTACACCTTC. This sequence encodes CASSLPRVNYGYTF.

This clonotype was seen more than once but under ten times. The CDR3 loop reads CASSLDPAQPTKYNEQFF. DNA for the CDR3: TGTGCCAGCAGTTTAGACCCCGCCCAACCCACGAAATACAATGAGCAGTTCTTC. V and J are TRBV12-3 or TRBV12-4 and TRBJ2-1; no firm D call. Trimming removed 1 base from V and 4 bases from J, with 20 bases in between. The CDR3 covers 18 residues.